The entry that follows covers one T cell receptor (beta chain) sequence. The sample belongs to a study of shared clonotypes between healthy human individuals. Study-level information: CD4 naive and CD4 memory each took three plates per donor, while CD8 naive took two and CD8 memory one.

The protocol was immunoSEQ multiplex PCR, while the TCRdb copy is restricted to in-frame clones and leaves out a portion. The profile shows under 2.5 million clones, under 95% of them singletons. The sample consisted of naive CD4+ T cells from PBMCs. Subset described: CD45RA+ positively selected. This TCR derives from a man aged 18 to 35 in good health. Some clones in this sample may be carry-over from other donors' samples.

CDR3: CSGMGGFLDTEAFF. The CDR3 region has the DNA TGCAGCGGAATGGGGGGGTTTTTGGACACTGAAGCTTTCTTT. The chain uses TRBV29-1 and TRBJ1-1, with D possibly being TRBD1 (5 bases). The CDR3 has 14 amino acids. V was trimmed by 7 bases and J by 3 bases, leaving 18 bases between them. Germline V gives CDR1 SQVTM, CDR2 ANQGSEA.